Listed below are T cell receptor beta chains from one sample, sequenced in a study of blood T cell repertoires in COVID-19. Assay: immunoSEQ multiplex PCR; the TCRdb copy retains only in-frame clones and omits some. The table has around 110,000 clones, approximately 82% seen once. Sequencing was done on a sample of peripheral blood. These receptors originate from a man aged 25 to 40 with acute or convalescent COVID-19. CDR3s include the opening cysteine and the closing phenylalanine or tryptophan.

v_call cdr3_aa
TRBV11-1 CASSLVSDTQYF
TRBV7-3 CASSTGPEDTQYF
TRBV12-3/TRBV12-4 CASGRGRGSPLHF
TRBV19 CASGHYRDNTEAFF
TRBV18 CASSPSLAEGRVLYEQYF
TRBV2 CASSEWAGAPGAFF
TRBV9 CASWTGGQPQHF
TRBV28 CASRTGGNTEAFF
TRBV28 CASSSGQGGFQPQHF
TRBV29-1 CSVVSHEQYF
TRBV14 CASSQGGGPNSGNTIYF
TRBV7-3 CASSGRGQAYSNQPQHF
TRBV19 CASSMSREGFYNSPLHF
TRBV10-3 CAISELQPTDTQYF
TRBV10-3 CAISESTGLGEKLFF
TRBV27 CASRPPRGRAFF
TRBV6-1 CASSGPSGGKGDYYEQYF
TRBV9 CASSVGGTGTEAFF
TRBV19 CASSTTSAQETQYF
TRBV27 CASSPLIESGRAWDEQFF
TRBV6-6 CASSKTGGNQPQHF
TRBV7-8 CASSLLSGGTDTQYF
TRBV7-8 CASSLDRARSGNTIYF
TRBV15 CATSREWGAYEQYF
TRBV12-3/TRBV12-4 CASSLARDTEAFF
TRBV6-5 CALRNGGALYGYTF
TRBV6-5 CATIGVEAFF
TRBV4-1 CASSPTNVDVDEQFF
TRBV27 CASVWTRVGTYNEQFF
TRBV7-2 CASSLDRDSYQPQHF
TRBV30 CAWIDRVANTGELFF